The present T cell receptor beta chain was sequenced within a study of blood T cell repertoires in COVID-19. Sequenced by immunoSEQ multiplex PCR; TCRdb stores in-frame clones only, minus some. The sample has a few hundred thousand clones, approximately 90% seen once; the top ten hold 6.3%. Trimming pared 5 bases from V and 0 bases from J, leaving 11 bases between. Germline CDR1 is MDHEN and CDR2 is SYDVKM. CDR3 length: 15 amino acids. Sequenced input: peripheral blood. The chain has TRBV28 and TRBJ2-1, with unresolved D. The receptor comes from a woman aged 45-60 years with COVID-19, enrolled during active disease. The CDR3 protein is CASSLTWSSYNEQFF. CDR3 DNA: TGTGCCAGCAGTCTAACCTGGAGCTCCTACAATGAGCAGTTCTTC.